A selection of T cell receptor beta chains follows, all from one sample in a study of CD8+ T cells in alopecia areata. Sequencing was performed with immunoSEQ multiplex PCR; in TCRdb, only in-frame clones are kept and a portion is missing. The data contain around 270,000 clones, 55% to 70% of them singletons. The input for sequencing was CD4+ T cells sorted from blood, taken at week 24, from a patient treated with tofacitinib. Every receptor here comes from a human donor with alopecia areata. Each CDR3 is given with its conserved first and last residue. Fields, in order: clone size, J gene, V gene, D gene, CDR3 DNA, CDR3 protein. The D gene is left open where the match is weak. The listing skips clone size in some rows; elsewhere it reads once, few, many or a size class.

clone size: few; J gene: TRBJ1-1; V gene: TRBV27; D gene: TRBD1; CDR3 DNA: TGTGCCAGCAGTCTGACAGGGGCCGTCTCTGAAGCTTTCTTT; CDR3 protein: CASSLTGAVSEAFF
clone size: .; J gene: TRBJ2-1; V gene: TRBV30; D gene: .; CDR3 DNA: TGTGCCTGGAGTGGAGGGATCTACAATGAGCAGTTCTTC; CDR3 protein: CAWSGGIYNEQFF
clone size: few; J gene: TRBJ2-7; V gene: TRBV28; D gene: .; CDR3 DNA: TGTGCCAGCAGTCCTTCCGGGACACGCATTTCCTACGAGCAGTACTTC; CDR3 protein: CASSPSGTRISYEQYF
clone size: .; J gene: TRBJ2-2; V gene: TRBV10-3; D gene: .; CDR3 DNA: TGTGCCATCAGTGAGTCGGCGATCGGGACTAACACCGGGGAGCTGTTTTTT; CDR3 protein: CAISESAIGTNTGELFF
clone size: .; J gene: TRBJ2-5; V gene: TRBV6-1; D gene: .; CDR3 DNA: TGTGCCAGCACCCCGAGGGGGGGAGAGACCCAGTACTTC; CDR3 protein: CASTPRGGETQYF
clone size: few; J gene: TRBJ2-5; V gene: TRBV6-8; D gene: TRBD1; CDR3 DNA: TGTGCCAGCAGCCCACCCGACAGGGGACCAGAGACCCAGTACTTC; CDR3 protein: CASSPPDRGPETQYF
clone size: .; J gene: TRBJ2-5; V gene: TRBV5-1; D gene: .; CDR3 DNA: TGCGCCAGCAGCTCGGGGGACAGCCAAGAGACCCAGTACTTC; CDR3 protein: CASSSGDSQETQYF
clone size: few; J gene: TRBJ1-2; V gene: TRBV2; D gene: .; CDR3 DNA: TGTGCCAGCACTGAGCTGGGGGGCTATGGCTACACCTTC; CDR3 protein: CASTELGGYGYTF
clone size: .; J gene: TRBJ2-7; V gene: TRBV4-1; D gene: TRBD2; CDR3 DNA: TGCGCCAGCAGCCAGTTAGCGGGCATTAGCTCCTACGAGCAGTACTTC; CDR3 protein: CASSQLAGISSYEQYF
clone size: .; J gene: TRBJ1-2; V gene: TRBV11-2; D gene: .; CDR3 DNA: TGTGCCAGCAGCCAAGGGGTGAACTATGGCTACACCTTC; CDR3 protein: CASSQGVNYGYTF
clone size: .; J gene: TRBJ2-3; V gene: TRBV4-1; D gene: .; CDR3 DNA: TGCGCCAGCAGCCCTGTGCGACAGGCGTCCACAGATACGCAGTATTTT; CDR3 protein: CASSPVRQASTDTQYF
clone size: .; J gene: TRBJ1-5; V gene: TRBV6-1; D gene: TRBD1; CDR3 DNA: TGTGCCAGCAGTAAAGAAGGATGGGACAGGGGCCTTAGCAATCAGCCCCAGCATTTT; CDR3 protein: CASSKEGWDRGLSNQPQHF
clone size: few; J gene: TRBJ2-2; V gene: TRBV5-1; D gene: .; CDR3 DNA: TGCGCCAGCAGCTTGGGTAGCCACACCGGGGAGCTGTTTTTT; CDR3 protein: CASSLGSHTGELFF
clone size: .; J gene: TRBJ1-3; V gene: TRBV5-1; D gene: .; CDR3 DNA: TGCGCCAGCATGGCTGGAAACACCATATATTTT; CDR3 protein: CASMAGNTIYF
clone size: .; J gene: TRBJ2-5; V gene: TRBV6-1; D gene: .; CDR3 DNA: TGTGCCAGCAGTGAAGTGGGGGGCCGATCAGAGACCCAGTACTTC; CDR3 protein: CASSEVGGRSETQYF
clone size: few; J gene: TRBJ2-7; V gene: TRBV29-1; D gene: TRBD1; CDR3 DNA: TGCAGCGCCTCTCCTGGGACAGGGGCCTACGAGCAGTACTTC; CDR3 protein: CSASPGTGAYEQYF
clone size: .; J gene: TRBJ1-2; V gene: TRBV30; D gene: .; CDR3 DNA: TGTGCCTGGACTCGGACACAACAAGCCTCCCATGGCTACACCTTC; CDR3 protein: CAWTRTQQASHGYTF